Presented here are 26 T cell receptor beta chains from one specimen sequenced in a study of blood T cell repertoires in COVID-19. This table comes from immunoSEQ multiplex PCR, and its TCRdb copy is limited to in-frame clones, with some not included. The table records some 220,000 clones, 83% of them present only once. The sequencing input was peripheral blood. The source of these receptors is a woman in her thirties with COVID-19, enrolled during active disease.

The rearrangement joins TRBV16 to TRBJ1-1; D is uncertain. This CDR3 region has 13 residues. Between the trimmed V and J ends, which lost 4 bases and 0 bases, there was a span of 6 bases. The V gene's germline CDR1 is KGHSY and CDR2 FQNENV. The CDR3 nucleotides read TGTGCCAGCAGCCCACACATGAACACTGAAGCTTTCTTT. It specifies CASSPHMNTEAFF.

The chain has TRBV9 and TRBJ2-7, with D possibly being TRBD1 (5 bases). Germline V gives CDR1 SGDLS, CDR2 YYNGEE. This CDR3 is built from 16 residues. The V end was cut by 4 bases, the J end by 2 bases, with 19 bases between. The DNA of the CDR3 is TGTGCCAGCAGCCCCAGTTCAGGGATTAACCCCTACGAGCAGTACTTC. Encoded protein: CASSPSSGINPYEQYF.

The chain combines TRBV2 with TRBJ1-1, with 7 bases lining up with TRBD1. CDR3 length: 16 residues. V shed 5 bases, J shed 3 bases, and the junction held 12 bases outside the gene matches. The germline gives CDR1 SNHLY, CDR2 FYNNEI. CDR3 sequence: CASSRTGWARDTEAFF. DNA of the CDR3: TGTGCCAGCAGTCGGACAGGTTGGGCTAGGGACACTGAAGCTTTCTTT.

The chain uses TRBV11-2 and TRBJ2-1; 14 bases are a match to TRBD2. Germline-derived CDR1 and CDR2 are SGHAT and FQNNGV. The CDR3 has 17 residues. V shed 3 bases, J shed 6 bases, and the junction held 7 bases outside the gene matches. The chain's CDR3 is CASSFHPGLAGGNEQFF. The CDR3 nucleotides read TGTGCCAGCAGCTTTCACCCCGGACTAGCGGGAGGCAATGAGCAGTTCTTC.

This clone appeared once. The V gene is TRBV27, the J gene TRBJ1-2; 7 nucleotides match TRBD1. Per the germline V gene, CDR1 is MNHEY and CDR2 is SMNVEV (reference sequence). V dropped 5 bases and J dropped 3; count of bases not matched to a gene: 3. This CDR3 contains 13 residues. CDR3 amino acids: CASSQGGHYGYTF. As DNA, the CDR3 is TGTGCCAGCAGTCAGGGGGGTCACTATGGCTACACCTTC.

V is TRBV29-1 and J is TRBJ1-1; perhaps TRBD1 as D (6 bases). CDR3 length: 13 amino acids. V was cut by 4 bases and J by 4 bases, with 13 bases left in between. The germline CDR1 and CDR2 sequences are SQVTM and ANQGSEA. The CDR3 reads CSVGGGGGTEAFF. Here the CDR3 DNA reads TGCAGCGTTGGAGGAGGGGGGGGCACTGAAGCTTTCTTT. Supplemented by reference TRBV29-1 and TRBJ1-1, the full variable domain reads SAVISQKPSRDICQRGTSLTIQCQVDSQVTMMFWYRQQPGQSLTLIATANQGSEATYESGFVIDKFPISRPNLTFSTLTVSNMSPEDSSIYLCSVGGGGGTEAFFGQGTRLTVV.

The rearrangement uses TRBV7-2 and TRBJ2-6; D is unclear. Germline CDR1 SGHTA, CDR2 FQGNSA. The CDR3 spans 15 residues. V dropped 0 bases and J dropped 0 bases, with 3 bases sitting between them. This CDR3 is CASSLASSGANVLTF. CDR3 bases: TGTGCCAGCAGCTTAGCCAGCTCTGGGGCCAACGTCCTGACTTTC.

The chain has TRBV4-1 and TRBJ2-5; 7 nucleotides agree with TRBD1. The V and J ends lost 0 bases and 3 bases, in that order; junction bases with no gene match: 4. Germline V gives CDR1 MGHRA, CDR2 YSYEKL. CDR3 length equals 15 residues. The CDR3 DNA sequence: TGCGCCAGCAGCCAAGACCCCGGGACAGAAGAGACCCAGTACTTC. It is translated as CASSQDPGTEETQYF.

The gene calls are TRBV28 and TRBJ2-7; 7 bases agree with TRBD2. This CDR3 has 16 residues. Germline loops: CDR1 MDHEN, CDR2 SYDVKM. V trimming: 3 bases; J trimming: 2 bases; junction bases outside the gene matches: 10. This CDR3 reads CASSFGLASGTYEQYF. The CDR3, as DNA: TGTGCCAGCAGTTTTGGGTTGGCTAGCGGAACCTACGAGCAGTACTTC.

V and J are TRBV28 and TRBJ1-5, with 7 nucleotides matching TRBD1. The J segment lost 2 bases and the V segment lost 7 bases, leaving 5 bases of the junction unmatched. This CDR3 comprises 14 residues. The germline CDR1 and CDR2 sequences are MDHEN and SYDVKM. The CDR3 sequence: CASKEGGRNQPQHF. The DNA for the CDR3 is TGTGCCAGCAAGGAAGGGGGCCGCAATCAGCCCCAGCATTTT. Full variable domain (rest looked up from reference TRBV28 and TRBJ1-5): DVKVTQSSRYLVKRTGEKVFLECVQDMDHENMFWYRQDPGLGLRLIYFSYDVKMKEKGDIPEGYSVSREKKERFSLILESASTNQTSMYLCASKEGGRNQPQHFGDGTRLSIL.

The chain combines TRBV5-1 with TRBJ2-1; maybe TRBD2 (7 bases). The V gene lost 4 bases and the J gene lost 2 bases, with 16 bases spanning the gap. Germline lookup yields CDR1 SGHRS and CDR2 YFSETQ. There are 16 residues in the CDR3. This CDR3 is CASSPLGGATYNEQFF. The CDR3 coding sequence is TGCGCCAGCAGCCCCCTTGGGGGGGCAACCTACAATGAGCAGTTCTTC.

The chain couples TRBV9 to TRBJ2-2, with D maybe TRBD2 (6 bases). CDR3 length: 13 residues. Germline values: CDR1 SGDLS, CDR2 YYNGEE. V was cut by 6 bases and J by 4 bases, with 10 bases left in between. In nucleotides, the CDR3 is TGTGCCAGCACTCTCGGGGGCACCGGGGAGCTGTTTTTT. It is translated as CASTLGGTGELFF. The whole variable domain, filled in from reference TRBV9 and TRBJ2-2, reads DSGVTQTPKHLITATGQRVTLRCSPRSGDLSVYWYQQSLDQGLQFLIQYYNGEERAKGNILERFSAQQFPDLHSELNLSSLELGDSALYFCASTLGGTGELFFGEGSRLTVL.

V and J are TRBV4-3 and TRBJ2-3; 9 bases map to TRBD1. Germline CDR1 and CDR2: LGHNA and YSLEER. Trimming at V came to 1 base and at J to 2 bases, leaving 4 bases not matched to a gene. The CDR3 sequence is 16 residues long. CDR3 coding DNA: TGCGCCAGCAGCCAAGGGCGGGACAGGGCCACAGATACGCAGTATTTT. The encoded protein is CASSQGRDRATDTQYF.

The chain is built from TRBV27 and TRBJ2-2; D is undetermined. CDR1 is MNHEY, CDR2 SMNVEV, per germline (reference sequence). The CDR3 consists of 16 residues. V was cut by 2 bases and J by 1 base, with 11 bases left in between. The DNA for the CDR3 is TGTGCCAGCAGTTTACTCGGCGCAGGGAACACCGGGGAGCTGTTTTTT. Encoded protein: CASSLLGAGNTGELFF.

V and J are TRBV12-3 or TRBV12-4 and TRBJ2-7; the match to TRBD1 covers 7 bases. CDR3 length: 13 amino acids. Trimming at V came to 5 bases and at J to 3 bases, leaving 4 bases not matched to a gene. The CDR3 nucleotides read TGTGCCAGCAGTCCCGGGACAGTCTACGAGCAGTACTTC. Protein product: CASSPGTVYEQYF.

The V and J genes are TRBV7-3 and TRBJ2-3; TRBD1 matches at 11 bases. V was pared by 5 bases and J by 4 bases, with 8 bases of the junction left unmatched. The CDR3 totals 16 residues. Germline CDR1 reads SGHTA; CDR2 reads FQGTGA. The CDR3 sequence is CASSAGQGGSSDTQYF. The CDR3, as DNA: TGTGCCAGCAGCGCGGGACAGGGGGGTTCTTCAGATACGCAGTATTTT.

The rearrangement joins TRBV10-2 to TRBJ1-4; D is unresolved. V was cut by 7 bases and J by 0 bases, with 3 bases left in between. The CDR3 totals 12 residues. Germline lookup yields CDR1 WSHSY and CDR2 SAAADI. The CDR3 sequence: CASTATNEKLFF. In DNA, the CDR3 is TGCGCCAGCACAGCAACTAATGAAAAACTGTTTTTT.

The chain couples TRBV7-9 to TRBJ1-6; 7 nucleotides align to TRBD1. The CDR3 sequence is 15 residues long. Germline CDR1 is SEHNR and CDR2 is FQNEAQ (reference sequence). The J segment lost 8 bases and the V segment lost 2 bases, leaving 6 bases of the junction unmatched. CDR3 sequence reads: CASSLTPRGDSPLHF. The CDR3, as DNA: TGTGCCAGCAGCTTAACTCCCAGGGGGGATTCACCCCTCCACTTT.

The rearrangement links TRBV23-1 to TRBJ2-7; maybe TRBD1 (5 bases). TRBV23-1 carries the ORF label, with uncertain function. This CDR3 is built from 16 residues. Deletions cut 2 bases from V and 3 bases from J, with 17 bases between. The CDR3 DNA is TGCGCCAGCAGTCAACGTTCAGGACAAGGATGCTACGAGCAGTACTTC. Residues: CASSQRSGQGCYEQYF.

CDR3 sequence (DNA): TGTGCCAGTACCACCACAACAACTAATGAAAAACTGTTTTTT. Its protein is CASTTTTTNEKLFF. The chain links TRBV19 to TRBJ1-4; D gene uncertain. With 7 bases removed from V and 0 bases from J, the gap between germline ends came to 9 bases. This CDR3 has 14 amino acids. Germline V gene sequence: CDR1 LNHDA, CDR2 SQIVND (reference sequence).

The V gene is TRBV14, the J gene TRBJ2-7; 9 positions match TRBD1. The CDR3 loop spans 17 amino acids. Trimming took 4 bases from V and 6 from J; bases not matched to a gene: 16. Germline V gives CDR1 SGHDN, CDR2 FVKESK. In nucleotides, the CDR3 is TGTGCCAGCAGCCCCCTGCCAAGGACAGGGGCACTCTCCGAGCAGTACTTC. As protein: CASSPLPRTGALSEQYF.

The chain has TRBV19 and TRBJ1-4; D is unclear. V was trimmed by 1 base and J by 8 bases, leaving 14 bases between them. Germline-derived CDR1 and CDR2 are LNHDA and SQIVND (reference sequence). CDR3 length equals 15 residues. DNA of the CDR3: TGTGCCAGTAGTATAGGACCGGGGTCGGGAGAAAAACTGTTTTTT. It specifies CASSIGPGSGEKLFF.

This clone was observed a few times. The chain links TRBV11-2 to TRBJ1-1; D is unresolved. This CDR3 has 15 residues. The V gene's germline CDR1 is SGHAT and CDR2 FQNNGV. Trimming removed 6 bases at V and 1 base at J, with 15 bases between. The CDR3 sequence: CASSLAGRQNTEAFF. CDR3 nucleotides: TGTGCCAGCAGTCTGGCGGGCAGACAGAACACTGAAGCTTTCTTT.

CDR3 region: CAISDPDRAYGYTF. The DNA of the CDR3 is TGTGCCATCAGTGACCCGGACAGGGCCTATGGCTACACCTTC. The chain carries TRBV10-3 and TRBJ1-2; 8 positions agree with TRBD1. J gave up 4 bases and V 3 bases, and 4 bases lay outside the gene matches. Germline loops: CDR1 ENHRY, CDR2 SYGVKD. CDR3 length: 14 amino acids.

The gene calls are TRBV2 and TRBJ2-5; D remains unclear. CDR3 length equals 11 residues. V lost 3 bases, J lost 5 bases, and 4 bases lay in between. Germline V gene lookup returns CDR1 SNHLY and CDR2 FYNNEI. CDR3 in amino acids: CASSDRETQYF. Here the CDR3 DNA reads TGTGCCAGCAGTGATCGGGAGACCCAGTACTTC.

V and J are TRBV16 and TRBJ2-7, with 7 bases that match TRBD1. Germline-derived CDR1 and CDR2 are KGHSY and FQNENV. With 2 bases clipped from V and 2 bases from J, the junction kept 3 bases outside the gene matches. CDR3 size: 14 residues. CDR3 bases: TGTGCCAGCAGCCAAAGCCAGGGGGCCTACGAGCAGTACTTC. Amino acids: CASSQSQGAYEQYF.